This TCR beta chain was found in a study of blood T cell repertoires in COVID-19. Study information: Some COVID-19 samples were acute and others convalescent; all came from the United States, Italy and Spain. In each case, the material was cDNA or gDNA derived from T cells, B-cell-depleted T cells, or PBMCs.

In the authors' workflow: Scientists estimated how many nucleated cells there were by amplifying reference gene primers. Method: immunoSEQ multiplex PCR; TCRdb's copy keeps in-frame clones and lacks some. The V and J calls and clone size come from that table; D and trimming were worked out from the DNA. The sample consists of hundreds of thousands of clones, about 90% of them appearing once. The CDR3 runs 14 residues. Per germline, CDR1 SGHRS and CDR2 YFSETQ. V shed 2 bases and J 5 bases; nucleotides not matched to a gene: 5. The gene calls are TRBV5-1 and TRBJ2-7; TRBD1 aligns across 9 bases. Sequencing input: peripheral blood. The TCR was taken from a woman aged 40-49 years who had recovered from COVID-19. CDR3 nucleotide sequence: TGCGCCAGCAGCTTAGAACAGGGGGCCAACGAGCAGTACTTC. Residues: CASSLEQGANEQYF.